These T cell receptor beta chains were read from a single sample in a study of blood T cell repertoires in COVID-19. Some clones are missing from TCRdb's copy, which holds only in-frame ones; the method was immunoSEQ multiplex PCR. The sample shows roughly 400,000 clones, around 90% of them seen only once. Sequencing was done on a sample of PBMCs or T cells enriched from blood (not recorded which). These TCRs come from a woman aged 35 to 49 with acute COVID-19. Both conserved end residues are part of each CDR3. The order of the fields is J gene, D gene, V gene, clone size, CDR3 DNA, CDR3 protein. D genes are given only for firm matches. Clone size is given for some rows only: seen once, a few or many times, or a class if the clone is expanded.

>TRBJ1-6|-|TRBV2|-
TGTGCCAGCTCGAGGGGGTTCTCCTATAATTCACCCCTCCACTTT
CASSRGFSYNSPLHF
>TRBJ1-1|-|TRBV6-5|-
TGTGCCAGCAGTCGCGGACAGCTTTCTGAAGCTTTCTTT
CASSRGQLSEAFF
>TRBJ1-3|-|TRBV14|-
TGTGCCAGCAGCCCATACAGATTCGGAAACACCATATATTTT
CASSPYRFGNTIYF
>TRBJ2-7|TRBD2|TRBV2|-
TGTGCCAGCAGGTCAAGGCTAGCGGGGGGTGCGTGGGAGCAGTACTTC
CASRSRLAGGAWEQYF
>TRBJ1-4|-|TRBV4-1|once
TGCGCCAGCAGCCAAGCCGGATTGGAAATGTGGGCGGGTTTGGAAAAACTGTTTTTT
CASSQAGLEMWAGLEKLFF
>TRBJ1-5|-|TRBV19|once
TGTGCCAGTAGTATTGCGGGTCAGCCCCAGCATTTT
CASSIAGQPQHF
>TRBJ2-7|TRBD2|TRBV27|-
TGTGCCAGCAGAGGACTTTCGGGCCGGACTAGTGAGTACGAGCAGTACTTC
CASRGLSGRTSEYEQYF
>TRBJ2-1|-|TRBV27|-
TGTGCCAGCAGTTTAACGGGGAGCTCCTACAATGAGCAGTTCTTC
CASSLTGSSYNEQFF
>TRBJ1-1|-|TRBV19|-
TGTGCCAGTAGTCCCCCCAGACGGAGGACTGAAGCTTTCTTT
CASSPPRRRTEAFF
>TRBJ1-3|TRBD1|TRBV6-5|-
TGTGCCAGCAGTCGGGACAGCTTCTCTGGAAACACCATATATTTT
CASSRDSFSGNTIYF
>TRBJ2-7|TRBD1|TRBV2|-
TGTGCCAGCACCCCAACGGACAGGGTAAATTCCTACGAGCAGTACTTC
CASTPTDRVNSYEQYF
>TRBJ2-1|-|TRBV24-1|-
TGTGCCACGGCAAACGGGGGTGGGTCCTACAATGAGCAGTTCTTC
CATANGGGSYNEQFF
>TRBJ1-2|TRBD1|TRBV5-1|-
TGCGCCAGCAGCGAAGGACAGGAGGGAGAGGGCTACACCTTC
CASSEGQEGEGYTF
>TRBJ1-1|-|TRBV2|-
TGTGCCAGCAGCTGGTCGGTTGGGAACACTGAAGCTTTCTTT
CASSWSVGNTEAFF
>TRBJ2-4|TRBD2|TRBV3-1/TRBV3-2|-
TGTGCCAGCAGCCAAGAGCGAGCGGGGGGGATTGGGATTCAGTACTTC
CASSQERAGGIGIQYF
>TRBJ2-1|TRBD1|TRBV27|-
TGTGCCAGCGGCCCTCACCTGGGACAGGGGATAAATGAGCAGTTCTTC
CASGPHLGQGINEQFF
>TRBJ2-3|TRBD2|TRBV7-9|-
TGTGCCAGCAGCTCCTCTAGCGGCGGGGCGGCAGATACGCAGTATTTT
CASSSSSGGAADTQYF
>TRBJ2-1|TRBD2|TRBV6-5|-
TGTGCCAGCACGTTGGGGGGGGTCCCCAATGAGCAGTTCTTC
CASTLGGVPNEQFF
>TRBJ1-1|-|TRBV29-1|-
TGCAGCGTACCAGGTATTCCACCAGGCGCTGAAGCTTTCTTT
CSVPGIPPGAEAFF
>TRBJ2-7|-|TRBV7-8|-
TGTGCCAGCAGCCGCCTCTCCTACGAGCAGTACTTC
CASSRLSYEQYF
>TRBJ2-7|-|TRBV11-2|-
TGTGCCAGCAGCTTACGGAGGGAGTACGAGCAGTACTTC
CASSLRREYEQYF
>TRBJ1-5|-|TRBV2|-
TGTGCCAGCAGTGAATGGGCTAGCAATCAGCCCCAGCATTTT
CASSEWASNQPQHF
>TRBJ2-7|-|TRBV25-1|-
TGTGCCAGCAGTGAATCCACTTTTTACGAGCAGTACTTC
CASSESTFYEQYF
>TRBJ2-7|TRBD1|TRBV6-5|-
TGTGCCAGCAGACAGACAGGGGCAAACTACGAGCAGTACTTC
CASRQTGANYEQYF
>TRBJ1-2|TRBD1|TRBV27|once
TGTGCCAGCAGTTTATTACTACCACAGGGGGGTGGCTATGGCTACACCTTC
CASSLLLPQGGGYGYTF
>TRBJ2-2|TRBD2|TRBV11-3|once
TGTGCCAGCAGCAAGGGACTAGTGGCCGGGGAGCTGTTTTTT
CASSKGLVAGELFF
>TRBJ2-5|-|TRBV7-9|-
TGTGCCAGCAGCTTAGGGTTTTCCGAGGGAGAGACCCAGTACTTC
CASSLGFSEGETQYF
>TRBJ2-3|-|TRBV14|once
TGTGCCAGCAGCACCGAAGTCCGGTTCAAGGGGGATACGCAGTATTTT
CASSTEVRFKGDTQYF
>TRBJ1-5|-|TRBV5-1|-
TGCGCCAGCAGCTTGCTAGGGGGCAATCAGCCCCAGCATTTT
CASSLLGGNQPQHF
>TRBJ2-5|TRBD2|TRBV30|once
TGTGCCTGGAGTGTAAGGGGACTAGCGGGTGGCGGGGAGACCCAGTACTTC
CAWSVRGLAGGGETQYF
>TRBJ1-5|-|TRBV11-3|-
TGTGCCAGCAGCCCAGCCCGGCGGGGAGGGAGCAATCAGCCCCAGCATTTT
CASSPARRGGSNQPQHF
>TRBJ1-1|TRBD1|TRBV30|once
TGTGCCTGGAGGATAGACAGGGACTCTGAAGCTTTCTTT
CAWRIDRDSEAFF
>TRBJ2-7|-|TRBV30|-
TGTGCCTGGAGTGGGGGGGGGCCGAGGGAGCAGTACTTC
CAWSGGGPREQYF
>TRBJ2-3|TRBD2|TRBV5-5|-
TGTGCCAGCAGCTTGTTAGTAGCGGGGGGCACAGATACGCAGTATTTT
CASSLLVAGGTDTQYF
>TRBJ2-1|TRBD2|TRBV6-5|-
TGTGCCAGCAGCCGACTAGCGGGGGGAAGCAATGAGCAGTTCTTC
CASSRLAGGSNEQFF
>TRBJ1-5|TRBD1|TRBV19|-
TGTGCCAGTACCACCGACAGGGGCAATCAGCCCCAGCATTTT
CASTTDRGNQPQHF
>TRBJ1-5|-|TRBV6-5|-
TGTGCCAGCAGTCGACAGAACGGTCGGCCCCAGCATTTT
CASSRQNGRPQHF
>TRBJ2-5|TRBD2|TRBV7-8|-
TGTGCCAGCAGCTTTTCTAGCGGGGGGGCACGGGAGACCCAGTACTTC
CASSFSSGGARETQYF
>TRBJ2-1|-|TRBV21-1|-
TGTGCCAGCAGCAAGGGGGGGGGCCGTTTACACAATGAGCAGTTCTTC
CASSKGGGRLHNEQFF
>TRBJ1-2|TRBD1|TRBV5-1|once
TGCGCCAGCAGGTTGGACAGGGGTCTAAATGGCTACACCTTC
CASRLDRGLNGYTF